The 27 T cell receptor beta chains given below trace back to one sample, sequenced in a study of T cells after yellow fever vaccination. TCRdb processed the 5' RACE reads anew with MiXCR; each CDR3 protein has one entry. The table shows approximately 110,000 distinct CDR3 sequences, with 7.4% occurring only once. This material consisted of CD4+ T cells sorted from PBMCs, taken 10 days after the first yellow fever vaccination. The source of these receptors is a man younger than 35 who received the YFV17D yellow fever vaccine.

This chain connects TRBV5-6 to TRBJ1-1; 8 bases are a match to TRBD1. This CDR3 contains 16 residues. Per the germline V gene, CDR1 is SGHDT and CDR2 is YYEEEE. V gave up 0 bases and J gave up 0 bases; unmatched junction bases: 4. CDR3 amino acids: CASSLGQGSLNTEAFF. CDR3 DNA sequence: TGTGCCAGCAGCTTGGGACAGGGGTCACTGAACACTGAAGCTTTCTTT.

This clonotype came up many times. This chain uses TRBV12-3 or TRBV12-4 with TRBJ2-5, with 7 bases lining up with TRBD2. Losses at the gene ends were 5 bases for V and 3 bases for J; bases not matched to a gene: 6. The CDR3 runs to 14 residues. For the CDR3, the DNA is TGTGCCAGCAGTCCAACGGGGGGAGAAGAGACCCAGTACTTC. Its protein is CASSPTGGEETQYF.

This clonotype was seen many times. This sequence joins TRBV24-1 and TRBJ2-3; TRBD2 aligns across 8 bases. The ends lost 0 bases at V and 3 bases at J; junction bases unmatched: 4. This CDR3 region has 16 residues. CDR1 is KGHDR, CDR2 SFDVKD, per germline. In nucleotides, the CDR3 is TGTGCCACCAGTGATTTGCGGCGGGGGGTTACAGATACGCAGTATTTT. Translated: CATSDLRRGVTDTQYF.

This clonotype came up many times. The chain links TRBV2 to TRBJ1-1; no firm D call. Deletions cut 4 bases from V and 3 bases from J, with 6 bases between. Germline CDR1 and CDR2: SNHLY and FYNNEI. The CDR3 is 12 residues long. The CDR3 DNA is TGTGCCAGCAGTGTTGTAGACACTGAAGCTTTCTTT. It translates to CASSVVDTEAFF.

This clonotype was recorded many times. CDR3 sequence (DNA): TGTGCCAGCAGCGGAACCGGAGATGAGCAGTTCTTC. Protein sequence: CASSGTGDEQFF. This chain uses TRBV7-3 with TRBJ2-1; D is unresolved. Trimming stripped 5 bases from V and 8 bases from J, with 10 bases between. The CDR3 has 12 residues. Per germline, CDR1 SGHTA and CDR2 FQGTGA.

This clonotype has at least ten counts. This sequence joins TRBV5-1 and TRBJ2-2, with D uncertain. The V gene's germline CDR1 is SGHRS and CDR2 YFSETQ. This CDR3 comprises 12 residues. V lost 3 bases to trimming and J lost 3 bases, with 3 bases between them. The CDR3 is CASSWDTGELFF. In DNA, the CDR3 is TGCGCCAGCAGCTGGGACACCGGGGAGCTGTTTTTT.

In its sample, this clonotype was seen many times. The V call is TRBV11-2, the J call TRBJ2-5; 10 bases are a match to TRBD1. V was clipped by 4 bases and J by 5 bases; unmatched bases: 7. This CDR3 comprises 15 residues. Germline V gives CDR1 SGHAT, CDR2 FQNNGV. CDR3 nucleotide sequence: TGTGCCAGCAGCTCGATTCCGGGACAGGGGGAGACCCAGTACTTC. Translating gives CASSSIPGQGETQYF.

This clonotype was detected many times. The chain has TRBV20-1 and TRBJ1-4; no definite D call. CDR1 is DFQATT and CDR2 is SNEGSKA in the germline V gene (reference sequence). The CDR3 has 10 residues. The CDR3 sequence is CSAFNEKLFF. In DNA, the CDR3 is TGCAGCGCATTTAATGAAAAACTGTTTTTT.

This clonotype was observed many times. The chain uses TRBV5-1 and TRBJ2-7, with D perhaps matching TRBD1 (6 bases). Germline loops: CDR1 SGHRS, CDR2 YFSETQ. CDR3 length: 13 amino acids. Trimming shortened V by 4 bases and J by 0 bases, and 8 bases separated the two germline ends. The CDR3 DNA sequence: TGCGCCAGCAGCCGGGACACCTCCTACGAGCAGTACTTC. Protein product: CASSRDTSYEQYF.

The CDR3 loop reads CASSSSGKTDTQYF. CDR3 sequence (DNA): TGTGCCAGCAGCTCATCCGGGAAGACAGATACGCAGTATTTT. The V gene is TRBV7-3, the J gene TRBJ2-3; maybe TRBD2 (5 bases). Trimming removed 4 bases from V and 3 bases from J, with 11 bases in between. This CDR3 spans 14 amino acids. Germline CDR1 reads SGHTA; CDR2 reads FQGTGA.

This clonotype was detected only a few times. The chain carries TRBV5-4 and TRBJ1-6; the D is unclear. CDR1 is SGHNT and CDR2 is YYREEE in the germline V gene (reference sequence). The CDR3 is 14 residues long. V was cut by 1 base and J by 10 bases, with 12 bases left in between. CDR3 loop: CASSLSGLRSPLHF. CDR3 DNA sequence: TGTGCCAGCAGCTTGTCCGGACTCAGGTCACCCCTCCACTTT.

This clonotype was observed a few times. V gene TRBV5-5 combines with J gene TRBJ2-3, with a possible D match to TRBD1 (6 bases). CDR1 is SGHKS and CDR2 is YYEKEE in the germline V gene (reference sequence). The ends were cut back, 1 base at V and 4 bases at J, with 10 bases in the middle. This CDR3 is 14 amino acids long. The chain's CDR3 is CASSLYRAADTQYF. For the CDR3, the DNA is TGTGCCAGCAGCTTGTACAGGGCGGCAGATACGCAGTATTTT.

CDR3 bases: TGTGCCAGCGGTAAGGGCGAGCAGTACTTC. It yields the protein CASGKGEQYF. The chain employs TRBV2 and TRBJ2-7; D ambiguous. Deletions cut 8 bases from V and 6 bases from J, with 8 bases between. CDR1 and CDR2 (germline): SNHLY, FYNNEI. The CDR3 runs to 10 residues.

This clonotype has at least ten counts. This sequence joins TRBV5-4 and TRBJ2-1, with TRBD2 matching 9 bases. The CDR3 extends over 15 amino acids. CDR1 and CDR2 (germline): SGHNT, YYREEE (reference sequence). Unmatched junction bases numbered 4, after V lost 4 bases and J lost 2 bases. The CDR3 loop is CASSPIAGAYNEQFF. Here the CDR3 DNA reads TGTGCCAGCAGCCCGATAGCGGGGGCCTACAATGAGCAGTTCTTC. Combining the CDR3 with reference TRBV5-4 and TRBJ2-1 gives the whole variable domain ETGVTQSPTHLIKTRGQQVTLRCSSQSGHNTVSWYQQALGQGPQFIFQYYREEENGRGNFPPRFSGLQFPNYSSELNVNALELDDSALYLCASSPIAGAYNEQFFGPGTRLTVL.

This clonotype was observed at least ten times. This chain joins TRBV20-1 and TRBJ1-3, with D possibly TRBD1 on 6 matching bases. The CDR3 sequence is 16 residues long. Deletions cut 2 bases from V and 0 bases from J, with 14 bases between. CDR1 and CDR2 (germline): DFQATT, SNEGSKA (reference sequence). CDR3 protein: CSARPLGQYSGNTIYF. The CDR3 coding sequence is TGCAGTGCTAGACCCCTGGGACAATACTCTGGAAACACCATATATTTT.

This clonotype has only a few counts. This rearrangement joins TRBV3-1 to TRBJ2-1; D tentatively reads TRBD1 or TRBD2 (6 bases each). Germline V gene data show CDR1 as LGHDT and CDR2 as YNNKEL (reference sequence). The CDR3 extends over 13 amino acids. V was trimmed by 2 bases and J by 12 bases, leaving 14 bases between them. CDR3 sequence: CASSQFREGGQFF. CDR3 DNA: TGTGCCAGCAGCCAATTCCGTGAGGGGGGGCAGTTCTTC.

This clonotype was observed at least ten times. V and J are TRBV29-1 and TRBJ2-5, with D unclear. This CDR3 has 14 amino acids. V was trimmed by 6 bases and J by 5 bases, leaving 19 bases between them. Germline CDR1 and CDR2: SQVTM and ANQGSEA. The CDR3 spells CSVDQGGRRETQYF. CDR3 DNA: TGCAGCGTCGATCAAGGCGGACGAAGGGAGACCCAGTACTTC.

This clonotype was counted ten times or more. The chain combines TRBV29-1 with TRBJ2-1; 9 nucleotides line up with TRBD2. CDR3 length equals 13 residues. The junction had 8 bases not matched to a gene; V was cut back by 2 bases and J by 12 bases. Germline loops: CDR1 SQVTM, CDR2 ANQGSEA. DNA of the CDR3: TGCAGCGTTGAAAGGGCTAGCGGGGCCCCGCAGTTCTTC. Translated, it gives CSVERASGAPQFF.

This clonotype came up many times. This chain joins TRBV12-3 or TRBV12-4 and TRBJ1-5; 7 nucleotides align to TRBD1. V dropped 6 bases and J dropped 4; count of bases not matched to a gene: 3. The CDR3 is made up of 13 amino acids. CDR3 protein: CASSGQENQPQHF. CDR3 nucleotides: TGTGCCAGCAGCGGACAGGAGAATCAGCCCCAGCATTTT.

With regard to this clonotype: This clone may be a read error of a much larger clone one base away. The rearrangement links TRBV4-3 to TRBJ2-7, with 7 bases matching TRBD1. The CDR3 runs 13 residues. V dropped 8 bases and J dropped 3; count of bases not matched to a gene: 7. Germline CDR1 reads LGHNA; CDR2 reads YSLEER. The CDR3 DNA follows: TGCGCCAGCTGCCCACGACAGGGCTACGAGCAGTACTTC. Translation: CASCPRQGYEQYF.

Ten or more counts support this clonotype. This rearrangement joins TRBV20-1 to TRBJ1-5; D unclear. V dropped 1 base and J dropped 0 bases, with 7 bases sitting between them. The length of the CDR3 is 14 residues. Germline CDR1 reads DFQATT; CDR2 reads SNEGSKA (reference sequence). CDR3 nucleotide sequence: TGCAGTGCTAGAGGCGCCTATAGCAATCAGCCCCAGCATTTT. Protein sequence: CSARGAYSNQPQHF.

This clonotype was counted at least ten times. The V gene is TRBV6-5, the J gene TRBJ1-2; D possibly corresponds to TRBD1 (5 bases). Germline values: CDR1 MNHEY, CDR2 SVGAGI. This CDR3 has 11 amino acids. V was shortened by 8 bases and J by 5 bases, with 9 bases between the two germline ends. The DNA for the CDR3 is TGTGCCAGCGGATGGGGGTATGGCTACACCTTC. Translating gives CASGWGYGYTF.

Many counts were recorded for this clonotype. The gene calls are TRBV15 and TRBJ2-1, with D unresolved. Germline CDR1 reads LNHNV; CDR2 reads YYDKDF (reference sequence). V gave up 0 bases and J gave up 9 bases, with 12 bases separating them. This CDR3 comprises 14 residues. CDR3 in amino acids: CATSRDSSQSEQFF. The CDR3 region has the DNA TGTGCCACCAGCAGAGATAGCTCCCAAAGTGAGCAGTTCTTC.

This clonotype came up many times. This chain joins TRBV7-2 and TRBJ1-6; D is perhaps TRBD1 (6 bases). The CDR3 length is 14 residues. The V end was cut by 4 bases, the J end by 5 bases, with 9 bases between. Germline CDR1 and CDR2: SGHTA and FQGNSA. The CDR3 region is CASSWTVNNSPLHF. The CDR3 bases are TGTGCCAGCAGCTGGACAGTTAATAATTCACCCCTCCACTTT.

This clonotype showed up many times. The chain joins TRBV12-3 or TRBV12-4 to TRBJ2-7; 8 bases are shared with TRBD1. J gave up 6 bases and V 3 bases, and 7 bases lay outside the gene matches. The CDR3 consists of 14 residues. The CDR3 reads CASSFPDRVTEQYF. The CDR3 DNA reads as TGTGCCAGCAGTTTTCCGGACAGGGTAACCGAGCAGTACTTC.

This clonotype was seen a handful of times. The V and J genes are TRBV7-9 and TRBJ1-3, with D hard to call. The germline CDR1 and CDR2 sequences are SEHNR and FQNEAQ (reference sequence). The CDR3 totals 17 residues. Between the trimmed V and J ends, which lost 3 bases and 2 bases, there was a span of 17 bases. CDR3 sequence reads: CASSLGWRAEAGNTIYF. Written as DNA, the CDR3 is TGTGCCAGCAGCTTGGGGTGGCGTGCGGAAGCTGGAAACACCATATATTTT.

This clonotype was seen many times. This chain connects TRBV6-1 to TRBJ2-1; TRBD1 aligns across 11 bases. This CDR3 is 15 amino acids long. V lost 6 bases, J lost 5 bases, and 6 bases stayed unmatched. Germline loops: CDR1 MNHNS, CDR2 SASEGT. CDR3 sequence reads: CASSWTGGRHNEQFF. CDR3 sequence (DNA): TGTGCCAGCAGCTGGACAGGGGGCCGTCACAATGAGCAGTTCTTC.